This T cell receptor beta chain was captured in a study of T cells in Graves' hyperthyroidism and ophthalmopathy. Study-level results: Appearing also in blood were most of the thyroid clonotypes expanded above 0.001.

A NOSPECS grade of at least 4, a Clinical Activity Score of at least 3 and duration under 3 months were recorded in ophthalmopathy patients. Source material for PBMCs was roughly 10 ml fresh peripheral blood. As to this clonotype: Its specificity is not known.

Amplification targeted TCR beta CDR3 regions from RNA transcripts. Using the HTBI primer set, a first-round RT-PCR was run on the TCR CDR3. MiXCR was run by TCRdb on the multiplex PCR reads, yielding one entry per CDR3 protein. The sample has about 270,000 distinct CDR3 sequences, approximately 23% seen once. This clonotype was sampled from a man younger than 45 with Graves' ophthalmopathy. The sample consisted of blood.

The CDR3 is CASKAGPTGHLYGYTF. CDR3 DNA: TGTGCCAGCAAAGCTGGACCGACAGGGCACCTCTATGGCTACACCTTC. The V gene is TRBV6-1, the J gene TRBJ1-2; 7 nucleotides align to TRBD1. The CDR3 has 16 residues. Looked up from germline, CDR1 is MNHNS and CDR2 is SASEGT. The trim removed 7 bases at V and 4 bases at J, leaving 15 bases unmatched.